These 10 T cell receptor beta chains share one sample of origin, sequenced in a study of cytomegalovirus exposure and HLA in healthy donors. The primer mix had 60 Vbeta and 13 Jbeta primers. Measured with immunoSEQ multiplex PCR; TCRdb has only the in-frame clones, and not every one. The repertoire has 150,000 to 200,000 clones, approximately 81% of them found once; the top ten carry 1.5% to 2%. The sample was PBMCs. The receptors come from a young man in good health and CMV-seronegative.

The chain is built from TRBV19 and TRBJ1-1, with 12 bases matching TRBD1. CDR1 is LNHDA, CDR2 SQIVND, per germline (reference sequence). CDR3 length: 19 amino acids. V lost 2 bases and J lost 0; bases outside the gene matches: 10. CDR3 bases: TGTGCCAGTAGTATATGGGTGGGACAGGGGGCGATTGTGAACACTGAAGCTTTCTTT. It is translated as CASSIWVGQGAIVNTEAFF.

The chain recombines TRBV7-3 with TRBJ2-1; 8 bases line up with TRBD1. CDR1 is SGHTA, CDR2 FQGTGA, per germline. With 5 bases clipped from V and 3 bases from J, the junction kept 6 bases outside the gene matches. The length of the CDR3 is 15 residues. The CDR3 here is CASSPDRGNYNEQFF. CDR3 nucleotide sequence: TGTGCCAGCAGCCCCGACAGGGGCAACTACAATGAGCAGTTCTTC.

The genes are TRBV30 and TRBJ2-7; D is possibly TRBD1 (6 bases). There are 13 residues in the CDR3. Germline assignment: CDR1 GTSNPN and CDR2 SVGIG (reference sequence). The V gene lost 5 bases and the J gene lost 6 bases, with 17 bases spanning the gap. The CDR3 sequence is CAWEGVRGSEQYF. In DNA form, the CDR3 reads TGTGCCTGGGAGGGCGTCAGGGGAAGCGAGCAGTACTTC.

The V and J genes are TRBV6-6 and TRBJ1-1; tentative D call: TRBD1 (5 bases). Germline V gene sequence: CDR1 MNHNY, CDR2 SVGAGI (reference sequence). V gave up 7 bases and J gave up 5 bases, with 20 bases separating them. The CDR3 spans 15 residues. Written as DNA, the CDR3 is TGTGCCAGCACACAAGGGACTCCCCGGGGGACTGAAGCTTTCTTT. This codes for CASTQGTPRGTEAFF.

The chain couples TRBV5-4 to TRBJ1-2; 8 nucleotides align to TRBD1. The CDR3 sequence is 12 residues long. The trim removed 3 bases at V and 6 bases at J, leaving 1 base unmatched. Looked up from germline, CDR1 is SGHNT and CDR2 is YYREEE (reference sequence). For the CDR3, the DNA is TGTGCCAGCAGCTCAGGGGGCGATGGCTACACCTTC. Translated: CASSSGGDGYTF.

DNA of the CDR3: TGTGCCAGCAGTGACGGACTATTGAATGAGCAGTTCTTC. This codes for CASSDGLLNEQFF. This sequence joins TRBV6-4 and TRBJ2-1; a weak D match, TRBD2 (6 bases). Trimming took 2 bases from V and 7 from J, leaving 9 bases between them. The CDR3 is 13 residues long. Germline CDR1 reads MRHNA; CDR2 reads SNTAGT.

The chain recombines TRBV4-1 with TRBJ2-1, with TRBD2 as a possible D gene (6 bases). The germline CDR1 and CDR2 sequences are MGHRA and YSYEKL. Trimming took 3 bases from V and 9 from J, leaving 18 bases between them. The CDR3 spans 15 residues. CDR3 amino acids: CASSHLTRHPGEQFF. The DNA for the CDR3 is TGCGCCAGCAGCCACCTGACTAGGCACCCAGGTGAGCAGTTCTTC.

There are a few counts of this clone. The chain recombines TRBV2 with TRBJ2-3; D is perhaps TRBD2 (6 bases). Trimming took off 6 bases at V and 1 base at J, with 11 bases between the two ends. Germline CDR1 is SNHLY and CDR2 is FYNNEI. The CDR3 sequence is 14 residues long. For the CDR3, the DNA is TGTGCCAGCAGGGGGGGTGTCCGCACAGATACGCAGTATTTT. This sequence encodes CASRGGVRTDTQYF.

The chain is built from TRBV5-1 and TRBJ2-7; weak D call: TRBD2 (6 bases). CDR3 length equals 14 residues. V lost 2 bases and J lost 6, with 15 bases in between. Germline V lookup: CDR1 SGHRS, CDR2 YFSETQ. CDR3 DNA: TGCGCCAGCAGCTTTACTAGCCCGGCCCGCGAGCAGTACTTC. Its protein is CASSFTSPAREQYF.

CDR3 amino acids: CASSQEVRLAVTYEQYF. The CDR3, as DNA: TGCGCCAGCAGCCAAGAGGTGAGACTAGCGGTAACCTACGAGCAGTACTTC. The V and J genes are TRBV4-3 and TRBJ2-7, with TRBD2 matching over 9 bases. This CDR3 has 17 amino acids. V shed 0 bases, J shed 2 bases, and the junction held 8 bases outside the gene matches. Germline CDR1 LGHNA, CDR2 YSLEER.